This T cell receptor beta chain was observed in a study of a mutant IDH1 vaccine in newly diagnosed glioma. Study at large: Vaccination was launched 4-6 weeks after radiotherapy alone, or with temozolomide cycles. Patients had received radiotherapy, temozolomide, or both previously, most receiving both. Study-level results: Immune responses induced by the vaccine were seen in 80% to 95% of patients, spanning multiple MHC alleles.

Sequencing was performed with immunoSEQ multiplex PCR; in TCRdb, only in-frame clones are kept and a portion is missing. Of tens of thousands of clones listed, 74% are singletons. Noted time point: week 35, safety follow-up. In the vaccine, a single dose held 300 ug of the mutant IDH1 20-mer peptide, along with topical imiquimod. The CDR3 is made up of 15 amino acids. CDR1 MNHEY and CDR2 SVGAGI come from the germline V gene. V was clipped by 2 bases and J by 1 base; unmatched bases: 4. Of note for this clone: Its antigen is unknown.

The genes are TRBV6-5 and TRBJ1-1, with TRBD1 matching over 7 bases. The receptor was derived from a man aged 45-65 years with glioma. The material sequenced was PBMCs, taken from a glioma patient whose treatment included an IDH1 peptide vaccine. The CDR3 region has the DNA TGTGCCAGCAGTTACGGCAGGGGGGCGAACACTGAAGCTTTCTTT. Its translation: CASSYGRGANTEAFF.